A selection of T cell receptor beta chains follows, all from one sample in a study of OX40 agonist ivuxolimab in advanced cancers. Data came from immunoSEQ multiplex PCR; TCRdb stores just in-frame clones and leaves some out. The sample gives over 75,000 clones, around 94% of which show up once; roughly 2.6% is in the top ten. This specimen consisted of CD4+ or CD8+ T cells sorted from blood, obtained in a trial of the OX40 agonist ivuxolimab. The receptors were gathered from an adult with an advanced solid tumor such as melanoma, head and neck, liver or kidney cancer. CDR3s include the opening cysteine and the closing phenylalanine or tryptophan. The D gene is left open where the match is weak. Clone size is stated in some rows and not others, as once, few, many or a class when expanded.

clone size: .
V gene: TRBV19
J gene: TRBJ1-2
D gene: .
CDR3 DNA: TGTGCCAGTAGTATAGGATGGCAGGACTATGGCTACACCTTC
CDR3 protein: CASSIGWQDYGYTF

clone size: .
V gene: TRBV27
J gene: TRBJ2-7
D gene: TRBD2
CDR3 DNA: TGTGCCAGCAGTTTAACTAGCGGGACTATCTACGAGCAGTACTTC
CDR3 protein: CASSLTSGTIYEQYF

clone size: .
V gene: TRBV6-1
J gene: TRBJ1-1
D gene: .
CDR3 DNA: TGTGCCAGCACGGGACCCGGGGCTTTCTTT
CDR3 protein: CASTGPGAFF

clone size: .
V gene: TRBV4-2
J gene: TRBJ2-3
D gene: .
CDR3 DNA: TGTGCCAGCAGCCAAGCGGGAGATATATATACGCAGTATTTT
CDR3 protein: CASSQAGDIYTQYF

clone size: .
V gene: TRBV6-1
J gene: TRBJ2-7
D gene: .
CDR3 DNA: TGTGCCAGCAAACACACATACGAGCAGTACTTC
CDR3 protein: CASKHTYEQYF

clone size: .
V gene: TRBV6-5
J gene: TRBJ2-7
D gene: .
CDR3 DNA: TGTGCCAGCAGTTACTCGAAAGGGACCGAGCAGTACTTC
CDR3 protein: CASSYSKGTEQYF

clone size: .
V gene: TRBV2
J gene: TRBJ2-7
D gene: .
CDR3 DNA: TGTGCCAGCAGTGATAGGGGCTCCTACGAGCAGTACTTC
CDR3 protein: CASSDRGSYEQYF

clone size: .
V gene: TRBV6-1
J gene: TRBJ1-1
D gene: .
CDR3 DNA: TGTGCCACTGCCCGGGGGGGCAGGCTCAACACTGAAGCTTTCTTT
CDR3 protein: CATARGGRLNTEAFF

clone size: .
V gene: TRBV18
J gene: TRBJ2-3
D gene: TRBD1
CDR3 DNA: TGTGCCAGCTCGCCCTGGGACAGCAGCACAGATACGCAGTATTTT
CDR3 protein: CASSPWDSSTDTQYF

clone size: .
V gene: TRBV6-5
J gene: TRBJ2-7
D gene: TRBD1
CDR3 DNA: TGTGCCAGCAGTTTAACGCTCAGGGGGCCCGTCTACGAGCAGTACTTC
CDR3 protein: CASSLTLRGPVYEQYF

clone size: .
V gene: TRBV6-5
J gene: TRBJ1-1
D gene: .
CDR3 DNA: TGTGCCAGCCGCCCGGGCGGCAACACTGAAGCTTTCTTT
CDR3 protein: CASRPGGNTEAFF

clone size: .
V gene: TRBV28
J gene: TRBJ2-7
D gene: .
CDR3 DNA: TGTGCCAGCAGTTCTCCGATAACAGGGGGGGCCTACGAGCAGTACTTC
CDR3 protein: CASSSPITGGAYEQYF

clone size: .
V gene: TRBV5-5
J gene: TRBJ2-7
D gene: .
CDR3 DNA: TGTGCCAGCAGCCCCCGGGACTCTATTTACGAGCAGTACTTC
CDR3 protein: CASSPRDSIYEQYF

clone size: once
V gene: TRBV4-3
J gene: TRBJ1-2
D gene: .
CDR3 DNA: TGCGCCAGCAGCTTAAGGTGGGGCGGAGGGGGGCTTCATGGCTACACCTTC
CDR3 protein: CASSLRWGGGGLHGYTF

clone size: .
V gene: TRBV6-6
J gene: TRBJ1-2
D gene: .
CDR3 DNA: TGTGCCAGCAGTTACGCCCTAGGTACTCTCTATGGCTACACCTTC
CDR3 protein: CASSYALGTLYGYTF

clone size: .
V gene: TRBV18
J gene: TRBJ2-5
D gene: TRBD1
CDR3 DNA: TGTGCCAGCTCACCGCACCGGGACAGGGAAGAGACCCAGTACTTC
CDR3 protein: CASSPHRDREETQYF

clone size: .
V gene: TRBV5-4
J gene: TRBJ2-7
D gene: TRBD1
CDR3 DNA: TGTGCCAGCAGCTTGGAGCCGGGACAGTCATACGAGCAGTACTTC
CDR3 protein: CASSLEPGQSYEQYF

clone size: .
V gene: TRBV13
J gene: TRBJ1-2
D gene: .
CDR3 DNA: TGTGCCAGCAGCTTAGGCCGGCAGCCCAACTATGGCTACACCTTC
CDR3 protein: CASSLGRQPNYGYTF

clone size: .
V gene: TRBV6-5
J gene: TRBJ2-1
D gene: .
CDR3 DNA: TGTGCCAGCAGTTACGGCCGGGGTGAGCAGTTCTTC
CDR3 protein: CASSYGRGEQFF

clone size: .
V gene: TRBV29-1
J gene: TRBJ2-7
D gene: TRBD1
CDR3 DNA: TGCAGCGTTGAATTGGGACAGTCTCCCTACGAGCAGTACTTC
CDR3 protein: CSVELGQSPYEQYF

clone size: .
V gene: TRBV19
J gene: TRBJ1-3
D gene: .
CDR3 DNA: TGTGCCAGTAGTAAGGGACCCGGACAAGGAAACACCATATATTTT
CDR3 protein: CASSKGPGQGNTIYF

clone size: .
V gene: TRBV19
J gene: TRBJ1-1
D gene: TRBD1
CDR3 DNA: TGTGCCAGTAGTAGATTCGCGACAGGGAACGGACTGGAGGAAGCTTTCTTT
CDR3 protein: CASSRFATGNGLEEAFF

clone size: .
V gene: TRBV9
J gene: TRBJ1-2
D gene: .
CDR3 DNA: TGTGCCAGCAGCCCTACCGGTTCGGGGGCTCGAGACTATGGCTACACCTTC
CDR3 protein: CASSPTGSGARDYGYTF

clone size: .
V gene: TRBV9
J gene: TRBJ1-6
D gene: .
CDR3 DNA: TGTGCCAGCAGCGCCAGAAGTAGCTCCTATAATTCACCCCTCCACTTT
CDR3 protein: CASSARSSSYNSPLHF

clone size: .
V gene: TRBV6-6
J gene: TRBJ2-7
D gene: .
CDR3 DNA: TGTGCCAGCAGTTACGCGGGGACTGAGCAGTACTTC
CDR3 protein: CASSYAGTEQYF

clone size: .
V gene: TRBV27
J gene: TRBJ1-5
D gene: .
CDR3 DNA: TGTGCCAGCAGTTTATCGAAGCGGCGAGGTCAGCCCCAGCATTTT
CDR3 protein: CASSLSKRRGQPQHF

clone size: .
V gene: TRBV13
J gene: TRBJ2-1
D gene: TRBD2
CDR3 DNA: TGTGCCAGCAGCGTGACTAGCGGGAGTGTCTATGAGCAGTTCTTC
CDR3 protein: CASSVTSGSVYEQFF

clone size: .
V gene: TRBV5-6
J gene: TRBJ2-7
D gene: .
CDR3 DNA: TGTGCCAGCAGCTTAGGATACGAGCAGTACTTC
CDR3 protein: CASSLGYEQYF

clone size: .
V gene: TRBV4-1
J gene: TRBJ2-1
D gene: TRBD1
CDR3 DNA: TGCGCCAGCAGCTACCTCCAGGGGGACTCCTACAATGAGCAGTTCTTC
CDR3 protein: CASSYLQGDSYNEQFF

clone size: .
V gene: TRBV25-1
J gene: TRBJ1-5
D gene: .
CDR3 DNA: TGTGCCAGCAGTGGCCTCGATGTCCTGGGAGAGCCCCAGCATTTT
CDR3 protein: CASSGLDVLGEPQHF

clone size: .
V gene: TRBV12-5
J gene: TRBJ1-1
D gene: TRBD1
CDR3 DNA: TGTGCTAGTGGTTGGGGGGACAGGGGGCTGTCTGAAGCTTTCTTT
CDR3 protein: CASGWGDRGLSEAFF

clone size: .
V gene: TRBV2
J gene: TRBJ2-1
D gene: TRBD2
CDR3 DNA: TGTGCCAGCAGTGAACTTGGACTAGCGAGTGATGAGCAGTTCTTC
CDR3 protein: CASSELGLASDEQFF

clone size: .
V gene: TRBV27
J gene: TRBJ2-7
D gene: .
CDR3 DNA: TGTGCCAGCAGTTTCATTAACAGGAACGAGCAGTACTTC
CDR3 protein: CASSFINRNEQYF

clone size: .
V gene: TRBV2
J gene: TRBJ1-3
D gene: TRBD1
CDR3 DNA: TGTGCCAGCAGACTAGGACAGGCCGATGGAAACACCATATATTTT
CDR3 protein: CASRLGQADGNTIYF

clone size: .
V gene: TRBV6-4
J gene: TRBJ2-2
D gene: TRBD2
CDR3 DNA: TGTGCCAGCAGGCCGACTAGCGGGGGCACCGGGGAGCTGTTTTTT
CDR3 protein: CASRPTSGGTGELFF

clone size: once
V gene: TRBV7-9
J gene: TRBJ2-1
D gene: .
CDR3 DNA: TGTGCCAGCACCCCGGTCAACTACAATGAGCAGTTCTTC
CDR3 protein: CASTPVNYNEQFF

clone size: .
V gene: TRBV5-8
J gene: TRBJ2-7
D gene: .
CDR3 DNA: TGTGCCAGCAGCGCCGGTCCCTGGGACGAGCAGTACTTC
CDR3 protein: CASSAGPWDEQYF

clone size: .
V gene: TRBV4-2
J gene: TRBJ2-1
D gene: .
CDR3 DNA: TGTGCCAGCAGCCAAAATTCCCTGACTACCATACCCTACAATGAGCAGTTCTTC
CDR3 protein: CASSQNSLTTIPYNEQFF

clone size: .
V gene: TRBV7-3
J gene: TRBJ2-2
D gene: TRBD2
CDR3 DNA: TGTGCCAGCAGCTTAGCGGGAGGATCCGGGGAGCTGTTTTTT
CDR3 protein: CASSLAGGSGELFF

clone size: .
V gene: TRBV30
J gene: TRBJ2-3
D gene: .
CDR3 DNA: TGTGCCTGGAGCCAGGGGTACGGCGGCACAGATACGCAGTATTTT
CDR3 protein: CAWSQGYGGTDTQYF

clone size: .
V gene: TRBV5-6
J gene: TRBJ2-1
D gene: .
CDR3 DNA: TGTGCCAGCAGCACGGGGCGCTCCTACAATGAGCAGTTCTTC
CDR3 protein: CASSTGRSYNEQFF

clone size: .
V gene: TRBV27
J gene: TRBJ2-1
D gene: .
CDR3 DNA: TGTGCCAGCAGTTTACTAGGGAATAGAAAACCCAACAATGAGCAGTTCTTC
CDR3 protein: CASSLLGNRKPNNEQFF

clone size: .
V gene: TRBV7-8
J gene: TRBJ1-1
D gene: TRBD1
CDR3 DNA: TGTGCCAGCAGCTTAGGTTTCACCTGGGGACAGTCTGAAGCTTTCTTT
CDR3 protein: CASSLGFTWGQSEAFF

clone size: .
V gene: TRBV7-6
J gene: TRBJ2-2
D gene: .
CDR3 DNA: TGTGCCAGCAGCTTAGGGACCACGAACACCGGGGAGCTGTTTTTT
CDR3 protein: CASSLGTTNTGELFF

clone size: .
V gene: TRBV7-6
J gene: TRBJ2-7
D gene: TRBD2
CDR3 DNA: TGTGCCAGCAGCCCGGGGGGGAGCTCCTACGAGCAGTACTTC
CDR3 protein: CASSPGGSSYEQYF

clone size: .
V gene: TRBV27
J gene: TRBJ1-5
D gene: TRBD1
CDR3 DNA: TGTGCCAGCAGTTCCCACCGGGACAGGGGGCGGCCGAGCAATCAGCCCCAGCATTTT
CDR3 protein: CASSSHRDRGRPSNQPQHF

clone size: few
V gene: TRBV11-3
J gene: TRBJ2-7
D gene: TRBD2
CDR3 DNA: TGTGCCAGCAGCTTAGATGGGGAGGGGATAACTAGCGGGTACTCCTACGAGCAGTACTTC
CDR3 protein: CASSLDGEGITSGYSYEQYF

clone size: .
V gene: TRBV30
J gene: TRBJ1-1
D gene: .
CDR3 DNA: TGTGCCTGGAGCTTTGGCACTGAAGCTTTCTTT
CDR3 protein: CAWSFGTEAFF

clone size: .
V gene: TRBV6-1
J gene: TRBJ2-7
D gene: .
CDR3 DNA: TGTGCCAGCAGTGACAGGATGTACGAGCAGTACTTC
CDR3 protein: CASSDRMYEQYF

clone size: .
V gene: TRBV19
J gene: TRBJ2-7
D gene: TRBD1
CDR3 DNA: TGTGCCAGTAGCACAGGGGGCACCTACGAGCAGTACTTC
CDR3 protein: CASSTGGTYEQYF

clone size: once
V gene: TRBV7-2
J gene: TRBJ1-2
D gene: TRBD1
CDR3 DNA: TGTGCCAGCAGCACCCGAACAGGGGATGGCTACACCTTC
CDR3 protein: CASSTRTGDGYTF

clone size: .
V gene: TRBV14
J gene: TRBJ2-1
D gene: .
CDR3 DNA: TGTGCCAGCAGCCAATGGGATGGGGTGAGCGTTGCCTACAATGAGCAGTTCTTC
CDR3 protein: CASSQWDGVSVAYNEQFF

clone size: .
V gene: TRBV15
J gene: TRBJ2-3
D gene: .
CDR3 DNA: TGTGCCACCAGCAGAGGCACCGGGACGAGCACAGATACGCAGTATTTT
CDR3 protein: CATSRGTGTSTDTQYF

clone size: .
V gene: TRBV10-1
J gene: TRBJ2-4
D gene: .
CDR3 DNA: TGCGCCAGCAGTGAGTCTGAGGACGCGGACATTCAGTACTTC
CDR3 protein: CASSESEDADIQYF